Each of the 29 T cell receptor beta chains below was sequenced from the same sample in a study of cytomegalovirus exposure and HLA in healthy donors. The PCR contained 60 Vbeta and 13 Jbeta primers. The table came from immunoSEQ multiplex PCR; TCRdb's copy has only in-frame clones and leaves some out. Among 100,000 to 150,000 clones listed, approximately 80% were seen once. Specimen: PBMCs. The origin of the receptors is a man aged 25-45 years in good health and CMV-seropositive.

The chain combines TRBV2 with TRBJ2-5; 10 bases align to TRBD1. The V segment lost 6 bases and the J segment 2 bases; nucleotides outside the gene matches: 6. The germline gives CDR1 SNHLY, CDR2 FYNNEI. The CDR3 is made up of 15 amino acids. The CDR3 loop reads CASRGGQGGQETQYF. CDR3 nucleotides: TGTGCCAGCAGGGGCGGACAGGGGGGACAAGAGACCCAGTACTTC.

The V call is TRBV4-2, the J call TRBJ2-1, with unresolved D. Germline values: CDR1 LGHNA, CDR2 YNFKEQ. Trimming cost V 2 bases and J 6 bases, with 11 bases left between them. CDR3 length: 14 amino acids. CDR3 sequence: CASSQFSSGNEQFF. CDR3 bases: TGTGCCAGCAGCCAATTTTCTTCGGGCAATGAGCAGTTCTTC.

The chain is built from TRBV5-1 and TRBJ1-1; no clear D. The germline gives CDR1 SGHRS, CDR2 YFSETQ. V was trimmed by 1 base and J by 6 bases, leaving 13 bases between them. This CDR3 is 14 amino acids long. The CDR3 protein is CASSLLPGGAEAFF. CDR3 sequence (DNA): TGCGCCAGCAGCTTGTTGCCGGGCGGGGCTGAAGCTTTCTTT. The entire variable domain, with the rest obtained from reference TRBV5-1 and TRBJ1-1, is as follows: KAGVTQTPRYLIKTRGQQVTLSCSPISGHRSVSWYQQTPGQGLQFLFEYFSETQRNKGNFPGRFSGRQFSNSRSEMNVSTLELGDSALYLCASSLLPGGAEAFFGQGTRLTVV.

This CDR3 is CASSVGLSYGYTF. CDR3 nucleotides: TGTGCCAGCAGCGTAGGACTCAGCTATGGCTACACCTTC. The J gene is TRBJ1-2, the V gene TRBV9; D unclear. Germline V gene lookup returns CDR1 SGDLS and CDR2 YYNGEE. The CDR3 extends over 13 amino acids. V was pared by 0 bases and J by 4 bases, with 7 bases between.

The chain employs TRBV5-1 and TRBJ2-6, with D possibly being TRBD1 (6 bases). Germline lookup yields CDR1 SGHRS and CDR2 YFSETQ. The V and J ends lost 7 bases and 3 bases respectively, with 8 bases between them. There are 13 residues in the CDR3. The CDR3 is CASRTDGANVLTF. The CDR3 region has the DNA TGCGCCAGCCGGACAGATGGGGCCAACGTCCTGACTTTC.

The chain employs TRBV2 and TRBJ2-6; 7 positions match TRBD1. Germline V gene lookup returns CDR1 SNHLY and CDR2 FYNNEI. V was pared by 9 bases and J by 0 bases, with 5 bases of the junction left unmatched. The CDR3 has 15 residues. The CDR3 loop reads CASTGQSSGANVLTF. Written as DNA, the CDR3 is TGTGCCAGTACGGGACAGTCCTCTGGGGCCAACGTCCTGACTTTC.

In this sample, this clone turned up a few times. The genes are TRBV6-1 and TRBJ1-2, with 11 bases lining up with TRBD1. Germline lookup yields CDR1 MNHNS and CDR2 SASEGT. Trimming took 7 bases from V and 5 from J; bases not matched to a gene: 9. This CDR3 is 15 amino acids long. CDR3 in DNA: TGTGCCAGCATAGGACAGGGGGCGAATAAGTATGGCTACACCTTC. Its protein product is CASIGQGANKYGYTF.

Regarding this clone: This same CDR3 is encoded by further DNA sequences in the sample. V usage is TRBV29-1 and J usage is TRBJ1-1, with D uncertain. Trimming removed 5 bases from V and 3 bases from J, with 10 bases in between. The CDR3 totals 12 residues. CDR1 is SQVTM, CDR2 ANQGSEA, per germline. For the CDR3, the DNA is TGCAGCGTTCATCACCAGGACACTGAAGCTTTCTTT. Translation gives CSVHHQDTEAFF. Combining the CDR3 with reference TRBV29-1 and TRBJ1-1 gives the whole variable domain SAVISQKPSRDICQRGTSLTIQCQVDSQVTMMFWYRQQPGQSLTLIATANQGSEATYESGFVIDKFPISRPNLTFSTLTVSNMSPEDSSIYLCSVHHQDTEAFFGQGTRLTVV.

This chain uses TRBV5-1 with TRBJ1-4; 7 nucleotides match TRBD1. Per the germline V gene, CDR1 is SGHRS and CDR2 is YFSETQ. V dropped 7 bases and J dropped 5; count of bases not matched to a gene: 8. This CDR3 has 14 amino acids. The CDR3 reads CASQRQGLNEKLFF. The CDR3 DNA sequence: TGCGCCAGCCAAAGACAGGGACTGAATGAAAAACTGTTTTTT.

The rearrangement uses TRBV27 and TRBJ2-7; 7 positions agree with TRBD1. The CDR3 is 15 residues long. With V trimmed by 5 bases and J by 5 bases, 12 bases remained unmatched. CDR1 is MNHEY, CDR2 SMNVEV, per germline (reference sequence). The CDR3 DNA sequence: TGTGCCAGCAGTGCTACCGGGACAGTGTACGACGAGCAGTACTTC. Its translation: CASSATGTVYDEQYF.

The chain joins TRBV9 to TRBJ2-3; tentative D call: TRBD2 (7 bases). Germline-derived CDR1 and CDR2 are SGDLS and YYNGEE. V lost 0 bases to trimming and J lost 5 bases, with 13 bases between them. This CDR3 contains 15 residues. CDR3 region: CASSVGGGGRDTQYF. As DNA, the CDR3 is TGTGCCAGCAGCGTAGGAGGGGGGGGACGAGATACGCAGTATTTT.

The chain employs TRBV5-4 and TRBJ2-3; 9 bases are shared with TRBD2. CDR1 is SGHNT, CDR2 YYREEE, per germline (reference sequence). This CDR3 contains 16 residues. Germline trimming cut 1 base from V and 2 bases from J; bases unmatched to any gene: 5. In DNA form, the CDR3 reads TGTGCCAGCAGCTTGCAGGGCGGGGGGGACACAGATACGCAGTATTTT. This sequence encodes CASSLQGGGDTDTQYF.

With regard to this clone: A read error may produce the germline difference seen at one junction end. The V call is TRBV28, the J call TRBJ2-6, with D tentatively TRBD1 (5 bases). CDR1 and CDR2 (germline): MDHEN, SYDVKM. The CDR3 runs to 15 residues. CDR3 loop: CASSFVGEGANGLTF. The CDR3 bases are TGTGCCAGCAGTTTTGTAGGGGAAGGGGCCAACGGCCTGACTTTC.

The chain links TRBV29-1 to TRBJ2-3, with 8 bases matching TRBD2. The germline CDR1 and CDR2 sequences are SQVTM and ANQGSEA. CDR3 length: 12 residues. J lost 11 bases, V lost 1 base, and 5 bases had no gene match. The CDR3 here is CSVEAGGHKQYF. The DNA for the CDR3 is TGCAGCGTTGAAGCGGGGGGGCATAAGCAGTATTTT.

The rearrangement links TRBV28 to TRBJ1-5, with 9 bases matching TRBD1. V dropped 2 bases and J dropped 6; count of bases not matched to a gene: 5. The CDR3 covers 15 residues. The germline CDR1 and CDR2 sequences are MDHEN and SYDVKM. The CDR3 DNA is TGTGCCAGCAGTTTACCGGGACAGGGTTTTCAGCCCCAGCATTTT. Its protein product is CASSLPGQGFQPQHF.

The chain has TRBV25-1 and TRBJ2-1; D not resolved. Germline lookup yields CDR1 MGHDK and CDR2 SYGVNS. This CDR3 comprises 11 residues. V shed 5 bases and J shed 8 bases, with 7 bases lying between them. The CDR3 DNA reads TGTGCCAGCAGTTCACGGGATGAGCAGTTCTTC. This encodes CASSSRDEQFF.

This chain links TRBV29-1 with TRBJ1-4; D not resolved. This CDR3 is 12 amino acids long. Trimming took 5 bases from V and 5 from J, leaving 9 bases between them. Looked up from germline, CDR1 is SQVTM and CDR2 is ANQGSEA. The CDR3 protein is CSVSGRNEKLFF. As DNA, the CDR3 is TGCAGCGTTTCGGGGAGAAATGAAAAACTGTTTTTT.

V and J are TRBV10-2 and TRBJ1-4; TRBD1 is a possible D gene (6 bases). The CDR3 is made up of 15 amino acids. V was pared by 4 bases and J by 4 bases, with 13 bases between. Germline CDR1 is WSHSY and CDR2 is SAAADI. CDR3: CASSVTGPFNEKLFF. CDR3 coding DNA: TGCGCCAGCAGTGTAACAGGGCCCTTTAATGAAAAACTGTTTTTT.

This chain links TRBV5-1 with TRBJ2-5, with D perhaps matching TRBD1 (6 bases). This CDR3 spans 13 amino acids. The V gene's germline CDR1 is SGHRS and CDR2 YFSETQ. Trimming shortened V by 6 bases and J by 2 bases, and 11 bases separated the two germline ends. CDR3 sequence (DNA): TGCGCCAGCACCCCGGACAGACAAGAGACCCAGTACTTC. Its translation: CASTPDRQETQYF.

This clone was observed a few times. CDR3 in amino acids: CASSFYRGNTEAFF. In DNA, the CDR3 is TGTGCCAGCAGCTTCTACAGGGGAAACACTGAAGCTTTCTTT. The gene calls are TRBV7-6 and TRBJ1-1; 7 bases agree with TRBD1. V lost 3 bases, J lost 2 bases, and 3 bases stayed unmatched. The CDR3 consists of 14 residues. Germline loops: CDR1 SGHVS, CDR2 FNYEAQ.

This clone occurred once. J is TRBJ2-7 and V is TRBV29-1; 9 nucleotides align to TRBD1. V was pared by 4 bases and J by 2 bases, with 6 bases of the junction left unmatched. Per germline, CDR1 SQVTM and CDR2 ANQGSEA. The CDR3 extends over 14 amino acids. CDR3 bases: TGCAGCGTTGCAAACAGGGGGCCAACCTACGAGCAGTACTTC. Amino acids: CSVANRGPTYEQYF.

The rearrangement joins TRBV2 to TRBJ1-1, with D possibly TRBD1 on 6 matching bases. V was clipped by 8 bases and J by 1 base, with 11 bases between them. This CDR3 is built from 13 residues. CDR1 and CDR2 (germline): SNHLY, FYNNEI. CDR3 sequence: CASEGGGNTEAFF. The DNA for the CDR3 is TGTGCCAGCGAGGGAGGGGGGAACACTGAAGCTTTCTTT.

J is TRBJ1-6 and V is TRBV19; D gene uncertain. This CDR3 spans 15 amino acids. Trimming took off 7 bases at V and 7 bases at J, with 17 bases between the two ends. Germline CDR1 and CDR2: LNHDA and SQIVND (reference sequence). CDR3 bases: TGTGCCAGTACCAACCCCGGGGTGGGGAATTCACCCCTCCACTTT. It is translated as CASTNPGVGNSPLHF.

The genes are TRBV4-2 and TRBJ1-1; 11 bases match TRBD1. Per germline, CDR1 LGHNA and CDR2 YNFKEQ. The CDR3 runs to 17 residues. V lost 4 bases and J lost 5; bases outside the gene matches: 12. The CDR3 loop reads CASSPQTWTGGYTEAFF. CDR3 DNA sequence: TGTGCCAGCAGCCCTCAAACTTGGACAGGGGGCTATACTGAAGCTTTCTTT.

This clone appeared a few times. This chain connects TRBV19 to TRBJ2-2; D is possibly TRBD1 (6 bases). Germline V gene data show CDR1 as LNHDA and CDR2 as SQIVND (reference sequence). V was cut by 3 bases and J by 6 bases, with 11 bases left in between. The CDR3 has 14 amino acids. The CDR3 loop reads CASSMYRDAGELFF. DNA for the CDR3: TGTGCCAGTAGTATGTACAGGGACGCCGGGGAGCTGTTTTTT.

This clone was seen once. The rearrangement joins TRBV5-6 to TRBJ2-4; 8 positions agree with TRBD1. In germline, CDR1 is SGHDT, CDR2 YYEEEE. V was pared by 4 bases and J by 6 bases, with 3 bases of the junction left unmatched. The CDR3 consists of 13 residues. This CDR3 reads CASSRTGRNIQYF. The CDR3 bases are TGTGCCAGCAGCCGGACAGGGAGAAACATTCAGTACTTC.

The gene calls are TRBV28 and TRBJ1-1; a weak D match, TRBD1 (5 bases). Trimming removed 1 base from V and 0 bases from J, with 6 bases in between. The CDR3 loop spans 14 amino acids. Germline V CDR1 and CDR2: MDHEN, SYDVKM. The CDR3 region has the DNA TGTGCCAGCAGTTTATCACAGGTGAACACTGAAGCTTTCTTT. It specifies CASSLSQVNTEAFF.

The J gene is TRBJ2-3, the V gene TRBV6-5, with 10 positions matching TRBD2. CDR3 length equals 15 residues. The germline V gene encodes CDR1 MNHEY and CDR2 SVGAGI. V trimming: 5 bases; J trimming: 4 bases; junction bases outside the gene matches: 6. CDR3 region: CASSPLAGASDTQYF. The DNA for the CDR3 is TGTGCCAGCAGTCCTCTAGCGGGGGCCTCAGATACGCAGTATTTT.

The gene calls are TRBV7-2 and TRBJ2-1, with 9 bases fitting TRBD2. Germline CDR1 SGHTA, CDR2 FQGNSA. V shed 6 bases, J shed 5 bases, and the junction held 11 bases outside the gene matches. The CDR3 sequence is 16 residues long. In nucleotides, the CDR3 is TGTGCCAGCAGTTATACCAGCGGGGGGATTGACAATGAGCAGTTCTTC. Residues: CASSYTSGGIDNEQFF. Full variable domain (rest looked up from reference TRBV7-2 and TRBJ2-1): GAGVSQSPSNKVTEKGKDVELRCDPISGHTALYWYRQSLGQGLEFLIYFQGNSAPDKSGLPSDRFSAERTGGSVSTLTIQRTQQEDSAVYLCASSYTSGGIDNEQFFGPGTRLTVL.